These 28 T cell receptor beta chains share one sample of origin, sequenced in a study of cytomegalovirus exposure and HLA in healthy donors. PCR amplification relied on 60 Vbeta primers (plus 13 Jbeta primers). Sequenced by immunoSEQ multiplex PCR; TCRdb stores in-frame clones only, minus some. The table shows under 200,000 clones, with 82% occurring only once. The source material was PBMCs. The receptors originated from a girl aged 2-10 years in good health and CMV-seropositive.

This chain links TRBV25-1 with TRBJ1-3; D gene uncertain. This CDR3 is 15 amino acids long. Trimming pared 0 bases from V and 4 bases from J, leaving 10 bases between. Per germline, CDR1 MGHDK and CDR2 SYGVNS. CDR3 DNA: TGTGCCAGCAGTGAATATGCGGTGTCCGGAAACACCATATATTTT. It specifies CASSEYAVSGNTIYF.

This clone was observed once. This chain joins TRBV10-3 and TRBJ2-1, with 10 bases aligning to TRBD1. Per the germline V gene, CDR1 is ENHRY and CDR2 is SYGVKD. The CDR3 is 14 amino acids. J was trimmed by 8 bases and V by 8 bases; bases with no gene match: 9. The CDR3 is CAIASGQGTDEQFF. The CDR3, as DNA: TGTGCCATCGCCTCGGGACAGGGGACCGATGAGCAGTTCTTC.

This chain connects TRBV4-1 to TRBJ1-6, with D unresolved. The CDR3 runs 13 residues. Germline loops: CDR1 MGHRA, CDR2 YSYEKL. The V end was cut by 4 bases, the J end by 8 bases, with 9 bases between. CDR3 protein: CASSLSTYSPLHF. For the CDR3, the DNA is TGCGCCAGCAGCCTATCGACTTATTCACCCCTCCACTTT.

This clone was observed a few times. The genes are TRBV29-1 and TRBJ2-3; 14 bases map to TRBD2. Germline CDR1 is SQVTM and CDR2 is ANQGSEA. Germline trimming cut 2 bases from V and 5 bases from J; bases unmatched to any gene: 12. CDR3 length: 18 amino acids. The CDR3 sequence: CSVERPTSGRDEVDTQYF. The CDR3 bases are TGCAGCGTTGAACGCCCGACTAGCGGGAGGGACGAAGTAGATACGCAGTATTTT.

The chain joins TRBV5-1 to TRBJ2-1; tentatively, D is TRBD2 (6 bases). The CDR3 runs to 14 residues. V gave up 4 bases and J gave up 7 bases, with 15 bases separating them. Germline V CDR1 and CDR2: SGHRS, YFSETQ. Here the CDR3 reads CASSRPPGGNEQFF. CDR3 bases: TGCGCCAGCAGCCGACCCCCCGGGGGAAATGAGCAGTTCTTC.

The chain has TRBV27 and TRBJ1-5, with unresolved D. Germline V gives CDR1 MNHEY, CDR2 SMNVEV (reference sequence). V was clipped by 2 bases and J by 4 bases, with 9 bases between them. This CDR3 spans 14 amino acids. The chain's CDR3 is CASSLMGVNQPQHF. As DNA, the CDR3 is TGTGCCAGCAGTTTAATGGGAGTTAATCAGCCCCAGCATTTT.

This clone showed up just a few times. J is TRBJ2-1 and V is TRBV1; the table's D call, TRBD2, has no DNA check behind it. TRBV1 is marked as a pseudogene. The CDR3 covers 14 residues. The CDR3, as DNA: TGCACCAGCAATACGGGAGGGCCAGATAATGAGCAGTTCTTC. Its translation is CTSNTGGPDNEQFF.

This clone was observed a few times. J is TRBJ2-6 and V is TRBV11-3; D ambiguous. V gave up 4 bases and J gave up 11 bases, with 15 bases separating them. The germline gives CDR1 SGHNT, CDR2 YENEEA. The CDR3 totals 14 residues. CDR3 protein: CASSSRVVPHVLTF. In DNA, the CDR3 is TGTGCCAGCAGCTCTCGGGTGGTCCCCCACGTCCTGACTTTC.

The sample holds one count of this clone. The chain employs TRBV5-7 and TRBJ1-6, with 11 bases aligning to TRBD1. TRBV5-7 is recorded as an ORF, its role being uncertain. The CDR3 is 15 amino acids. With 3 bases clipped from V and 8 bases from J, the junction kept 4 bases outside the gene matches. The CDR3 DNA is TGTGCCAGCAGCTCAGGACAGGGGGCATATTCACCCCTCCACTTT. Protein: CASSSGQGAYSPLHF.

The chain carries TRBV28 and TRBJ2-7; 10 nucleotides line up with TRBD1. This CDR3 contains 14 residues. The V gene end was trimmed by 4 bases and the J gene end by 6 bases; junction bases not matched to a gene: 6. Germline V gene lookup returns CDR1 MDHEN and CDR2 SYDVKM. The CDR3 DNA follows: TGTGCCAGCAGTTATGGGACAGGGGCTCGCGAGCAGTACTTC. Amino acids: CASSYGTGAREQYF.

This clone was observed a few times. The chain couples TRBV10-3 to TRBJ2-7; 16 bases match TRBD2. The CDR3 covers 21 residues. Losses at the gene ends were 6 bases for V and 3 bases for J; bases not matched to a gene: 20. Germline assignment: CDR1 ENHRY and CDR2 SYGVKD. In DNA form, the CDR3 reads TGTGCCATCAGATCTCCTTCGAGAGGGACTAGCGGGAGGGATCCGGGCTACGAGCAGTACTTC. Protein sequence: CAIRSPSRGTSGRDPGYEQYF.

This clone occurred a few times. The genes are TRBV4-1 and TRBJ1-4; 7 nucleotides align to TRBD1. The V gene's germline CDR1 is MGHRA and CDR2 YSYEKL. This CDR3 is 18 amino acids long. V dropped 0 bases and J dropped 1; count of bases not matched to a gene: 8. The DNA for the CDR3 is TGCGCCAGCAGCCAAGAGGGTACAGGGGACAGAACTAATGAAAAACTGTTTTTT. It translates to CASSQEGTGDRTNEKLFF.

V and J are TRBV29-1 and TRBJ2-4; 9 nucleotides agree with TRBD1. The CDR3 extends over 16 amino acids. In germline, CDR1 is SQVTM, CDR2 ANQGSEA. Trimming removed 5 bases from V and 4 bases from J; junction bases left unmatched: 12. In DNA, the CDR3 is TGCAGCGTTCCATATCCCGGGACAGGGTCAAAAAACATTCAGTACTTC. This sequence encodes CSVPYPGTGSKNIQYF.

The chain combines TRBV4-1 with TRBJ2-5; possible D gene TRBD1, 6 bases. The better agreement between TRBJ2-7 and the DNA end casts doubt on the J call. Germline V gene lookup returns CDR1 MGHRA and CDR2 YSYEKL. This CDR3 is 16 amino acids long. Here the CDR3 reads CASSQDFQGLWYEQYF. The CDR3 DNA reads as TGCGCCAGCAGCCAAGATTTTCAGGGGCTCTGGTACGAGCAGTACTTC.

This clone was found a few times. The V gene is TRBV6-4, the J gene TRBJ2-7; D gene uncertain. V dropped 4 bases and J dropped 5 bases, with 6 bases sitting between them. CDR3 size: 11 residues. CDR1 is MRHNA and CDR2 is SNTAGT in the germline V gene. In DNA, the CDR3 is TGTGCCAGCAGTGCGGCGGACGAGCAGTACTTC. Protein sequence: CASSAADEQYF.

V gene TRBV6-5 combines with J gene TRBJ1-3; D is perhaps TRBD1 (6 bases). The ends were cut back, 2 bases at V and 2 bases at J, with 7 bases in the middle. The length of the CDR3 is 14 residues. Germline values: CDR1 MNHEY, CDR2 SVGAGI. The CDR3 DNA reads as TGTGCCAGCAGTTACAACAGGGCTGGAAACACCATATATTTT. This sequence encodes CASSYNRAGNTIYF.

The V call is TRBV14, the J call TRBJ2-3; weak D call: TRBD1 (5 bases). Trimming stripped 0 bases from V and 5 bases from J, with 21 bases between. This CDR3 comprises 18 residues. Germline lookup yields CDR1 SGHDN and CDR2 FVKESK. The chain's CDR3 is CASSQDRLVGHTGDTQYF. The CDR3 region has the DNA TGTGCCAGCAGCCAAGATCGACTTGTGGGCCATACAGGAGATACGCAGTATTTT.

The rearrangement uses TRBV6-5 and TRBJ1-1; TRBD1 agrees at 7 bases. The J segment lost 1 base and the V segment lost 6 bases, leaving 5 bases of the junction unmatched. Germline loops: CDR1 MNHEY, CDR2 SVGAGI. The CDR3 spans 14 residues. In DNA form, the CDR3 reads TGTGCCAGCAGCCCCGAGGGGGCGAACACTGAAGCTTTCTTT. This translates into CASSPEGANTEAFF.

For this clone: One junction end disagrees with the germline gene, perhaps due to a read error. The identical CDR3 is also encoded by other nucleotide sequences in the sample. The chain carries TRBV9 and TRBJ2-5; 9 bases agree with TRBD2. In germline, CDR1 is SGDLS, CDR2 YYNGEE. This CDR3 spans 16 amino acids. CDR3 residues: CASSVGRLAGQETQYF. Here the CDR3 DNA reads TGTGCCAGCAGTGTAGGTCGTCTAGCGGGACAAGAGACCCAGTACTTC.

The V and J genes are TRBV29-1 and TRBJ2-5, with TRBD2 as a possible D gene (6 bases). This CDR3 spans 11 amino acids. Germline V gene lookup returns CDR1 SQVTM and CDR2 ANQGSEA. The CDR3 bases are TGCAGTGAACGGGAGCAAGAGACCCAGTACTTC. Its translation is CSEREQETQYF.

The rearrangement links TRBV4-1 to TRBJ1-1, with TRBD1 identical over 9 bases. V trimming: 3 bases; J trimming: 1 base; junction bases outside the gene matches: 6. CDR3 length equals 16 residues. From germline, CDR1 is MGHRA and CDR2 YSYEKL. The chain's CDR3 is CASSQNPGQGNTEAFF. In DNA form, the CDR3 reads TGCGCCAGCAGCCAGAACCCGGGACAGGGGAACACTGAAGCTTTCTTT.

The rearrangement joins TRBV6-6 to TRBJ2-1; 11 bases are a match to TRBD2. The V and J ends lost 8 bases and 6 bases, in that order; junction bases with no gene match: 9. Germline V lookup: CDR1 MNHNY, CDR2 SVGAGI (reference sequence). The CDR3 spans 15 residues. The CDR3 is CASAERTSGFNEQFF. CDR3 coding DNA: TGTGCCAGCGCCGAACGGACTAGCGGGTTCAATGAGCAGTTCTTC.

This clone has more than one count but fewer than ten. CDR3: CASRGGRALTNEAFF. CDR3 coding DNA: TGTGCCAGCAGGGGGGGAAGGGCCCTTACCAATGAAGCTTTCTTT. The chain couples TRBV6-1 to TRBJ1-1; weak D call: TRBD1 (5 bases). The CDR3 spans 15 residues. Trimming shortened V by 6 bases and J by 7 bases, and 21 bases separated the two germline ends. CDR1 and CDR2 from the germline V gene are MNHNS and SASEGT.

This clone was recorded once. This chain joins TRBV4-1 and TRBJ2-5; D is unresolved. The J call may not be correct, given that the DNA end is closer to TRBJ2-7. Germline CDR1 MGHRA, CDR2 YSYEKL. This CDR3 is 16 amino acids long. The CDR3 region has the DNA TGCGCCAGCAGCCAAACCAACTCCGTTAGCTCCTACGAGCAGTACTTC. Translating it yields CASSQTNSVSSYEQYF.

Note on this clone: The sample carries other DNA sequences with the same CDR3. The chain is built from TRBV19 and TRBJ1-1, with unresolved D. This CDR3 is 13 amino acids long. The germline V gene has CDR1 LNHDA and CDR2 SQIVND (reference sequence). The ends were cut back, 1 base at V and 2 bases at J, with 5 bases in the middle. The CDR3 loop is CASSIGRNTEAFF. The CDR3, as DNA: TGTGCCAGTAGTATAGGTAGAAACACTGAAGCTTTCTTT.

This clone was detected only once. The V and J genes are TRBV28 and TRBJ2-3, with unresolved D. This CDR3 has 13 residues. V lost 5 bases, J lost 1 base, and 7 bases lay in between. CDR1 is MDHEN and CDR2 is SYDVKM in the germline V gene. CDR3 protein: CASSLPRTDTQYF. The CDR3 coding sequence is TGTGCCAGCAGTCTACCCCGCACAGATACGCAGTATTTT.

CDR3 sequence (DNA): TGTGCCAGCAGTATCGGACACTATATGGCTGAAGCTTTCTTT. This sequence encodes CASSIGHYMAEAFF. The J gene is TRBJ1-1, the V gene TRBV28, with D possibly matching TRBD1 (5 bases). The length of the CDR3 is 14 residues. Between the trimmed V and J ends, which lost 5 bases and 6 bases, there was a span of 16 bases. From germline, CDR1 is MDHEN and CDR2 SYDVKM.

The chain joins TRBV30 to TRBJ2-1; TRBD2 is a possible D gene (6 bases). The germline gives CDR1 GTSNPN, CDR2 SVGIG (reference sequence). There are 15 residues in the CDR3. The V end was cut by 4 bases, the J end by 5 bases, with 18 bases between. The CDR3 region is CAWTYSGVRDNEQFF. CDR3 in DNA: TGTGCCTGGACCTATAGCGGCGTTCGGGACAATGAGCAGTTCTTC.